The 30 T cell receptor beta chains in this list originate from one sample, sequenced in a study of radiotherapy plus CTLA-4 blockade in lung cancer (dated by TCRdb to the late 2010s). Libraries came from the immunoSEQ multiplex PCR assay. TCRdb's version of the immuneACCESS table is confined to in-frame rearrangements and falls short of the full clone set. An unresolved V gene accounts for under half of the shortfall where checked; the remainder is of unknown origin. In all, the sample holds under 95,000 clones, and 60% to 85% of those were seen once. Over 20% of the sample lies in the top ten. The sequences come from peripheral blood, collected from a patient treated with radiotherapy plus ipilimumab. These receptor sequences come from a human donor with non-small cell lung cancer whose response to radiotherapy plus ipilimumab could not be evaluated. Some clones in this sample may be carry-over from other donors' samples.

The rearrangement uses TRBV6-5 and TRBJ1-2, with TRBD1 matching 7 bases. The CDR3 consists of 14 residues. J gave up 6 bases and V 5 bases, and 9 bases lay outside the gene matches. Germline V CDR1 and CDR2: MNHEY, SVGAGI. CDR3: CASSAIGGDNGYTF. The CDR3 nucleotides are TGTGCCAGCAGTGCCATAGGGGGCGACAATGGCTACACCTTC.

The rearrangement joins TRBV30 to TRBJ2-1; 10 bases are a match to TRBD1. Germline-derived CDR1 and CDR2 are GTSNPN and SVGIG (reference sequence). The CDR3 consists of 17 residues. V gave up 3 bases and J gave up 0 bases; unmatched junction bases: 8. CDR3 DNA sequence: TGTGCCTGGAGAGGCGGGACAGGGGTCGTCTCCTACAATGAGCAGTTCTTC. Its protein product is CAWRGGTGVVSYNEQFF.

The chain couples TRBV9 to TRBJ2-2; D perhaps matches TRBD2 (5 bases). V was clipped by 4 bases and J by 1 base, with 14 bases between them. The CDR3 length is 16 residues. Germline assignment: CDR1 SGDLS and CDR2 YYNGEE. This CDR3 is CASSSRARRNTGELFF. The CDR3 nucleotides read TGTGCCAGCAGCTCGCGGGCCCGACGGAACACCGGGGAGCTGTTTTTT.

This clone was detected only once. The genes are TRBV25-1 and TRBJ1-2; 9 nucleotides line up with TRBD1. The V gene end was trimmed by 8 bases and the J gene end by 0 bases; junction bases not matched to a gene: 10. The CDR3 has 16 amino acids. CDR1 and CDR2 (germline): MGHDK, SYGVNS. The CDR3 sequence is CASQGGQGLSNYGYTF. The CDR3 bases are TGTGCCAGCCAAGGGGGACAGGGTCTATCTAACTATGGCTACACCTTC.

The V gene is TRBV10-1, the J gene TRBJ2-1; TRBD1 matches at 10 bases. Germline V lookup: CDR1 WNHNN, CDR2 SYGVQD (reference sequence). This CDR3 region has 17 residues. J gave up 3 bases and V 5 bases, and 10 bases lay outside the gene matches. The DNA of the CDR3 is TGCGCCAGCAGTCGGGACAGGGGTCTTAGCGGCTACAATGAGCAGTTCTTC. It encodes CASSRDRGLSGYNEQFF.

This rearrangement joins TRBV15 to TRBJ2-3; 9 positions agree with TRBD2. Trimming removed 0 bases from V and 0 bases from J; junction bases left unmatched: 7. The CDR3 sequence is 18 residues long. In germline, CDR1 is LNHNV, CDR2 YYDKDF (reference sequence). The chain's CDR3 is CATSRDPASGASTDTQYF. The CDR3 region has the DNA TGTGCCACCAGCAGAGATCCGGCTAGCGGGGCTAGCACAGATACGCAGTATTTT.

The chain has TRBV28 and TRBJ1-2, with D possibly matching TRBD1 (5 bases). The CDR3 consists of 15 residues. V lost 3 bases to trimming and J lost 7 bases, with 18 bases between them. CDR1 MDHEN and CDR2 SYDVKM come from the germline V gene. In DNA form, the CDR3 reads TGTGCCAGCAGTTTCATTTGGGGCAGGGTGGGTGGCTACACCTTC. Protein sequence: CASSFIWGRVGGYTF.

The CDR3 reads CASSPFGTSNEQFF. CDR3 bases: TGTGCCAGCAGCCCCTTCGGGACTAGCAATGAGCAGTTCTTC. V and J are TRBV7-6 and TRBJ2-1, with 8 bases fitting TRBD2. Unmatched junction bases numbered 6, after V lost 5 bases and J lost 6 bases. The germline V gene encodes CDR1 SGHVS and CDR2 FNYEAQ. This CDR3 is 14 amino acids long.

The gene calls are TRBV6-6 and TRBJ2-7, with 12 bases fitting TRBD2. The ends lost 7 bases at V and 5 bases at J; junction bases unmatched: 9. The CDR3 is made up of 15 amino acids. CDR1 is MNHNY and CDR2 is SVGAGI in the germline V gene (reference sequence). CDR3 sequence reads: CASTPSWTSGDEQYF. CDR3 coding DNA: TGTGCCAGCACCCCTAGCTGGACTAGCGGGGACGAGCAGTACTTC.

V is TRBV27 and J is TRBJ2-4; TRBD1 agrees at 7 bases. Germline CDR1 MNHEY, CDR2 SMNVEV (reference sequence). Trimming cost V 11 bases and J 0 bases; bases outside gene matches: 31. This CDR3 is 22 amino acids long. CDR3 sequence (DNA): TGTGCCGCAACGGCCGCTAGAAAGCTACAGGGGATCACCCCGTTAGCCAAAAACATTCAGTACTTC. This gives the protein CAATAARKLQGITPLAKNIQYF.

This chain links TRBV5-4 with TRBJ1-2, with D unclear. Germline-derived CDR1 and CDR2 are SGHNT and YYREEE (reference sequence). Trimming took 0 bases from V and 8 from J, leaving 14 bases between them. The CDR3 consists of 14 residues. For the CDR3, the DNA is TGTGCCAGCAGCTTGGCGGGTAGGCCTGAAGGCTACACCTTC. Its protein is CASSLAGRPEGYTF.

The chain is built from TRBV6-5 and TRBJ1-1, with D possibly TRBD1 on 5 matching bases. Germline values: CDR1 MNHEY, CDR2 SVGAGI. CDR3 length: 14 amino acids. V was clipped by 6 bases and J by 7 bases, with 18 bases between them. CDR3: CASSTHPGGGEAFF. CDR3 coding DNA: TGTGCCAGCAGCACCCATCCCGGGGGAGGTGAAGCTTTCTTT.

The chain couples TRBV10-3 to TRBJ2-7, with 7 bases lining up with TRBD1. Germline V lookup: CDR1 ENHRY, CDR2 SYGVKD. The CDR3 loop spans 12 amino acids. J was trimmed by 5 bases and V by 6 bases; bases with no gene match: 4. CDR3 nucleotides: TGTGCCATCAGGAGCCAGGGGGACGAGCAGTACTTC. Its protein is CAIRSQGDEQYF.

The chain recombines TRBV7-6 with TRBJ2-1; TRBD2 matches 12 bases. CDR1 is SGHVS and CDR2 is FNYEAQ in the germline V gene. This CDR3 is 17 amino acids long. The trim removed 0 bases at V and 9 bases at J, leaving 9 bases unmatched. Written as DNA, the CDR3 is TGTGCCAGCAGCTTAGCACCTAGCGGGGGGGCCTTAGTTGAGCAGTTCTTC. Its protein product is CASSLAPSGGALVEQFF.

The rearrangement joins TRBV9 to TRBJ1-4; 7 nucleotides agree with TRBD1. This CDR3 has 14 amino acids. Germline loops: CDR1 SGDLS, CDR2 YYNGEE. Trimming cost V 4 bases and J 7 bases; bases outside gene matches: 7. The DNA of the CDR3 is TGTGCCAGCAGCCGAGGGGGCGCAGGTGAAAAACTGTTTTTT. This encodes CASSRGGAGEKLFF.

This CDR3 reads CASSANLDRSLNSPLHF. The DNA for the CDR3 is TGTGCCAGCAGCGCTAACTTGGACAGGTCCCTTAATTCACCCCTCCACTTT. J is TRBJ1-6 and V is TRBV9, with 7 nucleotides matching TRBD1. The CDR3 spans 17 residues. CDR1 and CDR2 (germline): SGDLS, YYNGEE. Unmatched junction bases numbered 12, after V lost 3 bases and J lost 6 bases.

The J gene is TRBJ2-7, the V gene TRBV11-3, with D possibly TRBD2 on 6 matching bases. The CDR3 length is 14 residues. Germline CDR1 reads SGHNT; CDR2 reads YENEEA. The V and J ends lost 2 bases and 2 bases respectively, with 10 bases between them. The CDR3 reads CASSLSRGAYEQYF. DNA for the CDR3: TGTGCCAGCAGCTTATCACGCGGGGCCTACGAGCAGTACTTC.

V and J are TRBV28 and TRBJ2-1; TRBD2 agrees at 10 bases. V shed 3 bases, J shed 2 bases, and the junction held 4 bases outside the gene matches. This CDR3 contains 16 residues. The germline CDR1 and CDR2 sequences are MDHEN and SYDVKM. CDR3 DNA: TGTGCCAGCAGTTTGTTAGCGGGGGGCCCCTACAATGAGCAGTTCTTC. Translation gives CASSLLAGGPYNEQFF.

The V call is TRBV19, the J call TRBJ1-2; 10 bases line up with TRBD1. Trimming at V came to 4 bases and at J to 5 bases, leaving 7 bases not matched to a gene. The CDR3 sequence is 15 residues long. Germline loops: CDR1 LNHDA, CDR2 SQIVND (reference sequence). Written as DNA, the CDR3 is TGTGCCAGTAGTACCTGGGACAGGGGTGGTTATGGCTACACCTTC. Its translation is CASSTWDRGGYGYTF.

The chain couples TRBV9 to TRBJ2-5; 8 bases line up with TRBD1. CDR1 SGDLS and CDR2 YYNGEE come from the germline V gene. The CDR3 is 13 amino acids. Losses at the gene ends were 9 bases for V and 5 bases for J; bases not matched to a gene: 9. The CDR3 nucleotides read TGTGCCACTTCCCAGGGGGCCGGGGAGACCCAGTACTTC. Residues: CATSQGAGETQYF.

This chain joins TRBV11-2 and TRBJ2-3; 7 nucleotides align to TRBD2. This CDR3 spans 16 amino acids. Germline V gene lookup returns CDR1 SGHAT and CDR2 FQNNGV. Trimming at V came to 2 bases and at J to 3 bases, leaving 8 bases not matched to a gene. The CDR3 loop is CASSLSSGGGTDTQYF. The CDR3 bases are TGTGCCAGCAGCTTATCCTCGGGGGGAGGAACAGATACGCAGTATTTT.

This rearrangement joins TRBV5-1 to TRBJ2-1; tentatively, D is TRBD2 (6 bases). The CDR3 totals 13 residues. The V end was cut by 4 bases, the J end by 6 bases, with 11 bases between. CDR1 SGHRS and CDR2 YFSETQ come from the germline V gene. The CDR3 protein is CASSPPGANEQFF. CDR3 coding DNA: TGCGCCAGCAGCCCGCCGGGAGCCAATGAGCAGTTCTTC.

This clone occurred once. The rearrangement joins TRBV10-1 to TRBJ2-4, with D possibly matching TRBD2 (6 bases). Germline-derived CDR1 and CDR2 are WNHNN and SYGVQD (reference sequence). Trimming removed 3 bases from V and 3 bases from J, with 9 bases in between. The length of the CDR3 is 14 residues. In DNA, the CDR3 is TGCGCCAGCAGTGATACGGGGGTCAAAAACATTCAGTACTTC. Translating gives CASSDTGVKNIQYF.

This clone has more than one count but fewer than ten. The chain links TRBV5-1 to TRBJ2-5; 10 bases line up with TRBD1. Germline CDR1 and CDR2: SGHRS and YFSETQ. The CDR3 contains 16 residues. The ends lost 4 bases at V and 5 bases at J; junction bases unmatched: 11. This CDR3 reads CASSRGTGDFAETQYF. The CDR3 nucleotides are TGCGCCAGCAGCCGAGGGACAGGGGATTTCGCGGAGACCCAGTACTTC.

The rearrangement joins TRBV4-1 to TRBJ1-4; TRBD1 is a possible D gene (5 bases). Trimming pared 0 bases from V and 7 bases from J, leaving 15 bases between. This CDR3 comprises 16 residues. The V gene's germline CDR1 is MGHRA and CDR2 YSYEKL. The CDR3 DNA follows: TGCGCCAGCAGCCAAGATCGGGCAGGGATAAGTGAAAAACTGTTTTTT. Protein: CASSQDRAGISEKLFF.

The chain is built from TRBV6-1 and TRBJ2-5, with 10 bases that match TRBD1. Germline V CDR1 and CDR2: MNHNS, SASEGT. The CDR3 spans 14 residues. The trim removed 7 bases at V and 5 bases at J, leaving 7 bases unmatched. CDR3 protein: CASMGQGRSETQYF. CDR3 bases: TGTGCCAGCATGGGACAGGGGAGGTCCGAGACCCAGTACTTC.

The rearrangement joins TRBV28 to TRBJ2-1; 9 bases are a match to TRBD1. This CDR3 region has 15 residues. Trimming took 3 bases from V and 7 from J; bases not matched to a gene: 7. Germline V lookup: CDR1 MDHEN, CDR2 SYDVKM. The CDR3 loop is CASSLGTGMGNEQFF. The CDR3 nucleotides are TGTGCCAGCAGTTTGGGGACAGGGATGGGGAATGAGCAGTTCTTC.

This CDR3 reads CASSVAGDNEQFF. CDR3 bases: TGTGCCAGCAGCGTCGCCGGAGACAATGAGCAGTTCTTC. The chain uses TRBV9 and TRBJ2-1; D remains unclear. The germline V gene encodes CDR1 SGDLS and CDR2 YYNGEE. This CDR3 contains 13 residues. Trimming took off 2 bases at V and 5 bases at J, with 8 bases between the two ends.

The J gene is TRBJ2-6, the V gene TRBV19; D not resolved. Deletions cut 2 bases from V and 1 base from J, with 9 bases between. The CDR3 is 16 residues long. The germline gives CDR1 LNHDA, CDR2 SQIVND (reference sequence). The CDR3 sequence: CASSIYGHSGANVLTF. DNA of the CDR3: TGTGCCAGTAGTATATATGGGCATTCTGGGGCCAACGTCCTGACTTTC.

The chain joins TRBV5-4 to TRBJ1-2; tentatively, D is TRBD1 (6 bases). Trimming left V 0 bases short and J 3 bases short, with 9 bases between. The germline CDR1 and CDR2 sequences are SGHNT and YYREEE (reference sequence). The CDR3 runs 14 residues. The CDR3 region has the DNA TGTGCCAGCAGCTTGGCGGCAGGGGACTATGGCTACACCTTC. Protein sequence: CASSLAAGDYGYTF.